A single T cell receptor beta chain is shown here with its context. TCRdb's copy holds only in-frame clones and misses some; the assay was immunoSEQ multiplex PCR. The repertoire holds about 120,000 clones, with approximately 92% as singletons. The CDR3 length is 16 residues. The ends lost 5 bases at V and 3 bases at J; junction bases unmatched: 7. Germline CDR1 and CDR2: SGHVS and FQNEAQ. The sample belongs to a study of control samples from healthy donors and cancer patients. Sequencing used PBMCs. The chain is built from TRBV7-8 and TRBJ2-3, with 11 positions matching TRBD1. The sequence came from a woman between 45 and 65 years old with colorectal cancer. CDR3 sequence (DNA): TGTGCCAGCAGCAGTCGGGACAGGGGGGGAACAGATACGCAGTATTTT. Amino acid sequence: CASSSRDRGGTDTQYF.